The 16 T cell receptor beta chains presented below share a single source sample, sequenced in a study of T cells in women clearing cervical HPV infection. Using immunoSEQ multiplex PCR, the repertoire was profiled, and TCRdb retains in-frame clones only, with some absent. This sample contains approximately 35,000 clones. Sequencing was carried out using blood buffy coat. Receptor source: a woman aged 18 to 75 with a cervical HPV16 infection that either progressed to CIN3+ or cleared (not recorded which).

CDR3 DNA (partial): TGTGCCAGCAGCGAGACAGCCCGTAATGAAAAA. Protein: CASSETARNEK. The full CDR3 protein reads CASSETARNEKLFF. This sequence joins TRBV2 and TRBJ1-4, with D maybe TRBD1 (5 bases). Coverage ceases 3 residues before the CDR3 finishes, and the germline J gene fills in the end. The CDR3 is 14 residues long. Between the trimmed V and J ends, which lost 6 bases and 4 bases, there was a span of 12 bases. Germline loops: CDR1 SNHLY, CDR2 FYNNEI. Looking up the rest from reference TRBV2 and TRBJ1-4 gives the full variable domain: EPEVTQTPSHQVTQMGQEVILRCVPISNHLYFYWYRQILGQKVEFLVSFYNNEISEKSEIFDDQFSVERPDGSNFTLKIRSTKLEDSAMYFCASSETARNEKLFFGSGTQLSVL.

As for this clone: The CDR3 end is not reached by the read, which stops 3 residues before it; the germline J gene fills it in. V and J are TRBV20-1 and TRBJ1-6, with D unclear. This CDR3 spans 15 amino acids. In germline, CDR1 is DFQATT, CDR2 SNEGSKA (reference sequence). V gave up 0 bases and J gave up 5 bases, with 11 bases separating them. The CDR3 protein is CSARERTGNNSPLHF. The CDR3 DNA, read in part, is TGCAGTGCTAGAGAAAGGACTGGAAATAATTCACCC.

Concerning this clone: The CDR3 goes on 3 residues after the read ends, and that part is filled in from the germline J gene. The V call is TRBV4-1, the J call TRBJ1-5, with D perhaps TRBD1 (5 bases). The CDR3 covers 16 residues. Germline CDR1 reads MGHRA; CDR2 reads YSYEKL. The germline V and J ends were trimmed by 0 bases and 4 bases, with 13 bases remaining between them. CDR3 DNA (partial): TGCGCCAGCAGCCAAGACAGGGTATGGGAAAATCAGCCC. The encoded protein is CASSQDRVWENQP. The entire CDR3 is CASSQDRVWENQPQHF.

To note about this clone: Coverage ceases 3 residues before the CDR3 finishes, and the germline J gene fills in the end. The genes are TRBV30 and TRBJ1-6; D might be TRBD1 (6 bases). V gave up 7 bases and J gave up 7 bases, with 14 bases separating them. Germline values: CDR1 GTSNPN, CDR2 SVGIG (reference sequence). This CDR3 is 13 amino acids long. CDR3 loop: CASEHRENSPLHF. The CDR3 bases that were read are TGTGCCTCCGAGCACAGGGAAAATTCACCC.

Turning to this clone: The read ends 3 residues early relative to the CDR3; the germline J gene fills the gap. The rearrangement joins TRBV7-2 to TRBJ1-1, with D maybe TRBD1 (5 bases). Germline V lookup: CDR1 SGHTA, CDR2 FQGNSA. The CDR3 contains 15 residues. CDR3 protein: CASSLGVGGDRGAFF. The part of the CDR3 DNA that was read is TGTGCCAGCAGCTTAGGAGTTGGCGGGGACCGTGGG.

Note on this clone: The read halts 3 residues ahead of the CDR3 end, with the missing end drawn from the germline J gene. The V and J genes are TRBV7-8 and TRBJ2-3; no clear D. The CDR3 is made up of 14 amino acids. V gave up 5 bases and J gave up 4 bases, with 13 bases separating them. Germline CDR1 SGHVS, CDR2 FQNEAQ. Partial CDR3 DNA: TGTGCCAGCAGCCTCCGACTCTCCGCAGATACG. It is translated as CASSLRLSADT. The entire CDR3 protein is CASSLRLSADTQYF.

The CDR3 DNA, read in part, is TGCAGTGCTAGGTTGGGCCAGAACACTGAA. This codes for CSARLGQNTE. The full CDR3 protein reads CSARLGQNTEAFF. The chain couples TRBV20-1 to TRBJ1-1, with no clear D. The CDR3 goes on 3 residues after the read ends, and that part is filled in from the germline J gene. There are 13 residues in the CDR3. The germline V gene encodes CDR1 DFQATT and CDR2 SNEGSKA (reference sequence). V lost 3 bases and J 1 base, leaving 9 bases between the germline ends.

In regard to this clone: The read ends 3 residues before the CDR3 terminus; that terminus is restored from the germline J gene. The chain has TRBV5-1 and TRBJ1-1; 8 positions match TRBD1. CDR1 and CDR2 (germline): SGHRS, YFSETQ. V lost 1 base and J lost 5; bases outside the gene matches: 13. The CDR3 loop spans 17 amino acids. The part of the CDR3 DNA that was read is TGCGCCAGCAGCTTGTTAGGGGGGGACAGGCTGGGGACTGAA. It is translated as CASSLLGGDRLGTE. In full, the CDR3 is CASSLLGGDRLGTEAFF.

The DNA read from the CDR3 is TGTGCCAGCAGTTTTGGTCAGCGTCTATCCTCCTACGAG. Its protein product is CASSFGQRLSSYE. The entire CDR3 is CASSFGQRLSSYEQYF. The chain couples TRBV28 to TRBJ2-7; no clear D. The CDR3 end lies 3 residues beyond the end of the read and is filled in from the germline J gene. This CDR3 is 16 amino acids long. In germline, CDR1 is MDHEN, CDR2 SYDVKM. The V end lost 3 bases, the J end lost 0 bases, and 15 bases lay between the germline ends.

For this clone: The CDR3 end lies 3 residues beyond the end of the read and is filled in from the germline J gene. The chain carries TRBV11-2 and TRBJ2-3; 8 bases are a match to TRBD1. The CDR3 consists of 15 residues. Germline lookup yields CDR1 SGHAT and CDR2 FQNNGV. The ends lost 1 base at V and 3 bases at J; junction bases unmatched: 3. The sequenced part of the CDR3 DNA is TGTGCCAGCAGCTTAGGACAGGGGACTACAGATACG. This gives the protein CASSLGQGTTDT. In full, the CDR3 is CASSLGQGTTDTQYF.

To note about this clone: Read coverage stops 3 residues before the CDR3 terminus; the germline J gene supplies the remainder. The chain links TRBV5-6 to TRBJ1-2, with D unclear. Germline V CDR1 and CDR2: SGHDT, YYEEEE. This CDR3 comprises 14 residues. The germline V and J ends were trimmed by 2 bases and 0 bases, with 8 bases remaining between them. CDR3 DNA (partial): TGTGCCAGCAGCTTCTACAGCTCTAACTATGGC. Its translation: CASSFYSSNYG. The whole CDR3 is CASSFYSSNYGYTF. Combining the CDR3 with reference TRBV5-6 and TRBJ1-2 gives the whole variable domain DAGVTQSPTHLIKTRGQQVTLRCSPKSGHDTVSWYQQALGQGPQFIFQYYEEEERQRGNFPDRFSGHQFPNYSSELNVNALLLGDSALYLCASSFYSSNYGYTFGSGTRLTVV.

On this clone: The observed sequence ends 3 residues before the CDR3 terminus, with the missing tail filled in from the germline J gene. The chain links TRBV11-1 to TRBJ1-6, with 7 bases aligning to TRBD1. V shed 2 bases and J 5 bases; nucleotides not matched to a gene: 3. The length of the CDR3 is 15 residues. Germline CDR1 SGHAT, CDR2 FQDESV (reference sequence). Incomplete CDR3 DNA: TGTGCCAGCAGCTTAACGGGACAGAATAATTCACCC. It codes for CASSLTGQNNSP. The complete CDR3 sequence is CASSLTGQNNSPLHF.

As regards this clone: The read halts 3 residues ahead of the CDR3 end, with the missing end drawn from the germline J gene. This chain joins TRBV29-1 and TRBJ2-1; TRBD1 matches 12 bases. V was clipped by 6 bases and J by 7 bases; unmatched bases: 7. The CDR3 is made up of 14 amino acids. The germline V gene has CDR1 SQVTM and CDR2 ANQGSEA. CDR3 DNA, as far as it was read: TGCAGCGTCCGCAGGGACAGGGGGCTGAATGAG. Protein sequence: CSVRRDRGLNE. The complete CDR3 sequence is CSVRRDRGLNEQFF.

Of note for this clone: The CDR3 end falls 3 residues outside the read, so it is completed with the germline J gene. The chain has TRBV4-1 and TRBJ2-5; 9 nucleotides line up with TRBD2. V trimming: 0 bases; J trimming: 4 bases; junction bases outside the gene matches: 6. CDR1 is MGHRA and CDR2 is YSYEKL in the germline V gene. The CDR3 runs 16 residues. The CDR3 bases that were read are TGCGCCAGCAGCCAAGATGGCGGACTAGCGACAGAGACC. The encoded protein is CASSQDGGLATET. The complete CDR3 protein is CASSQDGGLATETQYF.

On this clone: The read comes to an end 3 residues before the CDR3 does, leaving the germline J gene to fill in the end. This chain connects TRBV28 to TRBJ2-7; the D is unclear. Trimming pared 4 bases from V and 0 bases from J, leaving 13 bases between. The CDR3 consists of 15 residues. Looked up from germline, CDR1 is MDHEN and CDR2 is SYDVKM. CDR3 sequence: CASSSFLTPSYEQYF. The sequenced CDR3 bases are TGTGCCAGCAGTTCCTTCCTGACTCCCTCCTACGAG.

About this clone: Sequencing ends 3 residues short of the CDR3 end; the germline J gene provides the rest. The chain uses TRBV28 and TRBJ2-3; 11 bases are a match to TRBD1. V trimming: 5 bases; J trimming: 4 bases; junction bases outside the gene matches: 11. Per the germline V gene, CDR1 is MDHEN and CDR2 is SYDVKM. There are 17 residues in the CDR3. The CDR3 loop is CASSRRTGGPSSDTQYF. The sequenced part of the CDR3 DNA is TGTGCCAGCAGTAGACGGACAGGGGGCCCCTCTTCAGATACG.